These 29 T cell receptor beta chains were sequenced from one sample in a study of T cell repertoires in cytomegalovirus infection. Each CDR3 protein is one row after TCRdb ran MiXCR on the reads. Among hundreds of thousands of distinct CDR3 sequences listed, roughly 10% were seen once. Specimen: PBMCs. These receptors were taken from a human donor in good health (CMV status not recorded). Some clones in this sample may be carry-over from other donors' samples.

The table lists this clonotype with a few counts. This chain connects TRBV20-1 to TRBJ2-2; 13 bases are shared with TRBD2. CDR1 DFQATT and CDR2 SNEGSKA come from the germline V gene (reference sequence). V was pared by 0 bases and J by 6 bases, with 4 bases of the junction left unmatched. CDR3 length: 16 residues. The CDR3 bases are TGCAGTGCTAGAGATTCTACTAGCGGGGGGGCCGGGGAGCTGTTTTTT. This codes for CSARDSTSGGAGELFF.

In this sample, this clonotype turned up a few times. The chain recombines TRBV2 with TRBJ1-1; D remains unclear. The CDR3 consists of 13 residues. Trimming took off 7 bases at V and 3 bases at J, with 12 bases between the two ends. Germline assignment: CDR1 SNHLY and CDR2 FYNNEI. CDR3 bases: TGTGCCAGCATAAGAGACCTCCACACTGAAGCTTTCTTT. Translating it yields CASIRDLHTEAFF.

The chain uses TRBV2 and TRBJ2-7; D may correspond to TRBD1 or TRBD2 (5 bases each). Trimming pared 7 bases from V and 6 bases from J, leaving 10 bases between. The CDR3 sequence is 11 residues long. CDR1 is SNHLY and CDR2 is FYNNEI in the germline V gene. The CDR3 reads CASTLGPEQYF. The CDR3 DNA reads TGTGCCAGCACCTTGGGACCCGAGCAGTACTTC.

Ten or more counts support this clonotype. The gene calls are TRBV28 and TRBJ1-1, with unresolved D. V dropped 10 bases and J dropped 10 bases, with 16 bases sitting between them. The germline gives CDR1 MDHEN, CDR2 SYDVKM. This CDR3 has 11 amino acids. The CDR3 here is CAITGGLRAFF. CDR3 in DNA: TGTGCCATCACGGGTGGGTTGAGAGCTTTCTTT.

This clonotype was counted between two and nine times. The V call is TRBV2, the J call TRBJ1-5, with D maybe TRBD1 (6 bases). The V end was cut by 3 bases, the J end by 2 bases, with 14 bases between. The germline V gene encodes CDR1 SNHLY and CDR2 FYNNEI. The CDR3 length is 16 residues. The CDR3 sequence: CASSDNVAGGNQPQHF. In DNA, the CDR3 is TGTGCCAGCAGTGATAACGTGGCAGGGGGCAATCAGCCCCAGCATTTT.

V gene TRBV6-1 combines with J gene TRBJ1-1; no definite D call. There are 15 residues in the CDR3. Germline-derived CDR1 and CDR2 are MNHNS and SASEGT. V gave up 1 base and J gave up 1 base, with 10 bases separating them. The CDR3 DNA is TGTGCCAGCAGTGAAGGCGTTGGTCGGAACACTGAAGCTTTCTTT. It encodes CASSEGVGRNTEAFF.

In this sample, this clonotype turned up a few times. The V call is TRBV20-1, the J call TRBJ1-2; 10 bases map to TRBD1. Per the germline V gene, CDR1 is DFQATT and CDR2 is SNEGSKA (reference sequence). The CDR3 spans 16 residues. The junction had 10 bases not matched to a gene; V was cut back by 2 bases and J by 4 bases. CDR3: CSARYGQGGRGYGYTF. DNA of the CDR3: TGCAGTGCTAGATACGGACAGGGGGGCCGTGGCTATGGCTACACCTTC.

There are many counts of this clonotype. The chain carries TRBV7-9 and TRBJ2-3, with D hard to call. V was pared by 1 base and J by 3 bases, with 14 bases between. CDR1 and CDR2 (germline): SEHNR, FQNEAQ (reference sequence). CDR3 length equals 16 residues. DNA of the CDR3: TGTGCCAGCAGCTTAGAAACCGGCTTGGGGACAGATACGCAGTATTTT. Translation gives CASSLETGLGTDTQYF.

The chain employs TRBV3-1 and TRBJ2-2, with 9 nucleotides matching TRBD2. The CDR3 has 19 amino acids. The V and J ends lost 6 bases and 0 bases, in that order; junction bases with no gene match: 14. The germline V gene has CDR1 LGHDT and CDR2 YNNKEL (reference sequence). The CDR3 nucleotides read TGTGCCAGCAGTCCCCTTGGGTTAAGCGGGAGGTCGAACACCGGGGAGCTGTTTTTT. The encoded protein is CASSPLGLSGRSNTGELFF.

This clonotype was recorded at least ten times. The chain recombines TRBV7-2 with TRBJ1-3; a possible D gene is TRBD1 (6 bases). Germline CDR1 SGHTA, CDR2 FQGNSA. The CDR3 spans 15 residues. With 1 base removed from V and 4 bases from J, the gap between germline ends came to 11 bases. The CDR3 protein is CASSLDSGTGNTIYF. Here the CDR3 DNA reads TGTGCCAGCAGCTTAGACTCCGGGACAGGAAACACCATATATTTT.

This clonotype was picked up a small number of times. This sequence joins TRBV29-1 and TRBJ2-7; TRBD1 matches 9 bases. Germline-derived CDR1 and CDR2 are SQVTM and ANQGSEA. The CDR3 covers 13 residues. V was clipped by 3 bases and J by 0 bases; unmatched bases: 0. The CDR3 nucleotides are TGCAGCGTTGAGACAGGGGGCTCCTACGAGCAGTACTTC. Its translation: CSVETGGSYEQYF.

DNA of the CDR3: TGTGCCAGTAACCCTCGACAGGTGAGGAGCAATCAGCCCCAGCATTTT. Its protein is CASNPRQVRSNQPQHF. This chain links TRBV19 with TRBJ1-5, with D tentatively TRBD1 (6 bases). The CDR3 contains 16 residues. Trimming stripped 7 bases from V and 1 base from J, with 17 bases between. Germline CDR1 and CDR2: LNHDA and SQIVND (reference sequence). Using reference TRBV19 and TRBJ1-5 for the parts outside the CDR3, the full variable domain is DGGITQSPKYLFRKEGQNVTLSCEQNLNHDAMYWYRQDPGQGLRLIYYSQIVNDFQKGDIAEGYSVSREKKESFPLTVTSAQKNPTAFYLCASNPRQVRSNQPQHFGDGTRLSIL.

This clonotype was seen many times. CDR3 residues: CASSYHRGGKNIQYF. The CDR3 region has the DNA TGTGCCAGCAGTTACCACAGGGGGGGCAAAAACATTCAGTACTTC. V is TRBV6-5 and J is TRBJ2-4, with D perhaps matching TRBD1 (8 bases). Trimming shortened V by 2 bases and J by 3 bases, and 11 bases separated the two germline ends. Germline V gene lookup returns CDR1 MNHEY and CDR2 SVGAGI. This CDR3 region has 15 residues.

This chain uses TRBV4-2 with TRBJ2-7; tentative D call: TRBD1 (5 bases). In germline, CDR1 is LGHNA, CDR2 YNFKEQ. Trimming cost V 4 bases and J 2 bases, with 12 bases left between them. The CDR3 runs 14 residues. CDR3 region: CASSLTVDPYEQYF. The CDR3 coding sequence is TGTGCCAGCAGCCTGACAGTCGACCCCTACGAGCAGTACTTC.

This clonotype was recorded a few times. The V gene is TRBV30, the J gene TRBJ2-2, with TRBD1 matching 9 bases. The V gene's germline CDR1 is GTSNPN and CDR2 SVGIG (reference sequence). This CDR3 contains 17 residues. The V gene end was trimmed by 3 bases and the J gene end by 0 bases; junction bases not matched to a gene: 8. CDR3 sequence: CAWSRDRVSTNTGELFF. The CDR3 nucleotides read TGTGCCTGGAGCCGGGACAGGGTTTCAACGAACACCGGGGAGCTGTTTTTT.

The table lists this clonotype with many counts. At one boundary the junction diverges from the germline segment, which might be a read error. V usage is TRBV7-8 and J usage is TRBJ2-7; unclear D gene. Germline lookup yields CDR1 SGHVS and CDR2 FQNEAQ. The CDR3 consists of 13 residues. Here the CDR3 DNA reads TGTGCCAGCAGCTTCGTGGTGAAGGACCCTCCCCACTTC. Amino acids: CASSFVVKDPPHF.

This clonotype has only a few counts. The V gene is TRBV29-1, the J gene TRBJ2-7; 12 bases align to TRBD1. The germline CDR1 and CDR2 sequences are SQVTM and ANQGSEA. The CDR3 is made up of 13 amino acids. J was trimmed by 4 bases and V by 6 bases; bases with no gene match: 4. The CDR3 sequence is CSVGTGGRYEQYF. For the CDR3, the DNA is TGCAGCGTCGGGACAGGGGGCCGGTACGAGCAGTACTTC.

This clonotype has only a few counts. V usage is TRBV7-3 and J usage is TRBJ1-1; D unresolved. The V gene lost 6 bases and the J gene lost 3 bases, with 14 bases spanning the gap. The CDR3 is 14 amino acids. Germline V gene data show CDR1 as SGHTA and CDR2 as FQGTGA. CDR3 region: CASSLQSGDTEAFF. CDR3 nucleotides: TGTGCCAGCAGTCTTCAAAGCGGGGACACTGAAGCTTTCTTT.

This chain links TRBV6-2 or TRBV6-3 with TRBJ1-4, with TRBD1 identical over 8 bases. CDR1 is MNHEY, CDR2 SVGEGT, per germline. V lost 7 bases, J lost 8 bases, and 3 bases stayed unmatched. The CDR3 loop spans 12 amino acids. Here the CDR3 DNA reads TGTGCCAGCAACAGGGGGGGGGAAAAACTGTTTTTT. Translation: CASNRGGEKLFF.

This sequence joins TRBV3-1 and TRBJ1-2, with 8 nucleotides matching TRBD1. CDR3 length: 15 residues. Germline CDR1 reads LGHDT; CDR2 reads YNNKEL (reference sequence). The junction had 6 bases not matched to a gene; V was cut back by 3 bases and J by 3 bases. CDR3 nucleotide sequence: TGTGCCAGCAGCCAGCCGGACAGGGCGGACTATGGCTACACCTTC. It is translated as CASSQPDRADYGYTF. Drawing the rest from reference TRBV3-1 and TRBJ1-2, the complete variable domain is DTAVSQTPKYLVTQMGNDKSIKCEQNLGHDTMYWYKQDSKKFLKIMFSYNNKELIINETVPNRFSPKSPDKAHLNLHINSLELGDSAVYFCASSQPDRADYGYTFGSGTRLTVV.

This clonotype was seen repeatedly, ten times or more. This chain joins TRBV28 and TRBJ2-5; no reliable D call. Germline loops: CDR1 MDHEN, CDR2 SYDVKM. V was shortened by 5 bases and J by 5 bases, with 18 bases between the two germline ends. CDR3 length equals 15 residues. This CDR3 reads CASSGLLAQQETQYF. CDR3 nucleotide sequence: TGTGCCAGCAGTGGTCTATTAGCTCAGCAGGAGACCCAGTACTTC.

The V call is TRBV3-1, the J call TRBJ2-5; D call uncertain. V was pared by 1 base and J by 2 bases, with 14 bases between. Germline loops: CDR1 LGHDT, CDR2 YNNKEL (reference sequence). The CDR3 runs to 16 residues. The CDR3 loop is CASSQVSLYRQETQYF. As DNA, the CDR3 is TGTGCCAGCAGCCAAGTTTCTTTATATCGACAAGAGACCCAGTACTTC.

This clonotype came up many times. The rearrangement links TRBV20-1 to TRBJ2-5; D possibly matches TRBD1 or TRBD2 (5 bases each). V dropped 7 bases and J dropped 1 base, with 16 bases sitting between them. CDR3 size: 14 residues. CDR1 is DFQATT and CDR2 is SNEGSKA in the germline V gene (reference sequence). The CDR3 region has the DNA TGCAGTGGACTCGGATTCGGGGCCCAAGAGACCCAGTACTTC. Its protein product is CSGLGFGAQETQYF.

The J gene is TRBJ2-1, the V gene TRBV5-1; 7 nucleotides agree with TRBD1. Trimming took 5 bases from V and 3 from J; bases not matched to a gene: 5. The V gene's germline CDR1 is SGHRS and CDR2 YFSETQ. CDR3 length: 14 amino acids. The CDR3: CASSSGGDYNEQFF. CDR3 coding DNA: TGCGCCAGCAGTTCAGGGGGAGACTACAATGAGCAGTTCTTC.

The CDR3 nucleotides are TGTGCCAGCAGAAGTTGGGGTTTCGGGACAGCCAATCAGCCCCAGCATTTT. It specifies CASRSWGFGTANQPQHF. The rearrangement joins TRBV28 to TRBJ1-5; the match to TRBD1 covers 7 bases. This CDR3 region has 17 residues. Trimming removed 6 bases from V and 3 bases from J; junction bases left unmatched: 14. Per germline, CDR1 MDHEN and CDR2 SYDVKM.

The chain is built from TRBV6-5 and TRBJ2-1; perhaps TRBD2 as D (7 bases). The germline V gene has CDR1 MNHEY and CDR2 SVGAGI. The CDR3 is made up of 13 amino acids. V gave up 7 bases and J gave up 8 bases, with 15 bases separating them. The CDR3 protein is CASKRGGIDEQFF. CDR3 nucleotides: TGTGCCAGCAAAAGGGGGGGGATCGATGAGCAGTTCTTC.

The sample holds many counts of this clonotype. CDR3: CASSRPWETEAFF. Written as DNA, the CDR3 is TGTGCCAGCAGCCGCCCTTGGGAAACTGAAGCTTTCTTT. The rearrangement links TRBV5-6 to TRBJ1-1; unclear D gene. CDR3 length: 13 residues. From germline, CDR1 is SGHDT and CDR2 YYEEEE. V gave up 4 bases and J gave up 5 bases, with 12 bases separating them.

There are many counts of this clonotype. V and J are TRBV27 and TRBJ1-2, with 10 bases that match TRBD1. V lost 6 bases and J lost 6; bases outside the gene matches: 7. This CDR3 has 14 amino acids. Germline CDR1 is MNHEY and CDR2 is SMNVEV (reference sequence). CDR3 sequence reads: CASSRQGAINGYTF. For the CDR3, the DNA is TGTGCCAGCAGCCGACAGGGGGCGATTAATGGCTACACCTTC.

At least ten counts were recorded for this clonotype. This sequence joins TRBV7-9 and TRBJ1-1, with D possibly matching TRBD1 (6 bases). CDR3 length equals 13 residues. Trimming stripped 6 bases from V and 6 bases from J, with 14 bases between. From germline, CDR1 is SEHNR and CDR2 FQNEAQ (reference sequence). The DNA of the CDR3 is TGTGCCAGCAGGATGGGACAACCATCTGAAGCTTTCTTT. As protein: CASRMGQPSEAFF.